This T cell receptor beta chain was retrieved from a study of glioma-infiltrating T cells. In the study overall: Blood libraries targeted roughly 4- to 11-fold coverage of roughly 920,000 T cells.

Whole-study findings and limits: Shared blood CDR3 signature motifs marked patients with low tissue-blood divergence.

In its sample, this clonotype was seen many times. The antigen is unknown. The CDR3 spans 18 residues. Germline values: CDR1 MNHEY, CDR2 SVGEGT. V shed 2 bases, J shed 2 bases, and the junction held 8 bases outside the gene matches. The iRepertoire nested amplicon-rescue multiplex PCR amplified TCR alpha and beta CDR3s from RNA. One-step reverse transcription and amplification started from approximately 100-400 ng of tissue mRNA or PBMC total RNA. TCRdb recomputed calls from the multiplex PCR reads with MiXCR, one row per CDR3 protein. The sample has 300,000 to 450,000 distinct CDR3 sequences, 41% seen once.

Sequencing was performed on glioma tissue, nonneoplastic brain tissue, or PBMCs (not recorded which). The J gene is TRBJ2-1, the V gene TRBV6-2 or TRBV6-3, with 11 bases aligning to TRBD2. This clonotype originated in a human donor with low-grade glioma or glioblastoma, undergoing nonglioma brain surgery, or in good health (not recorded which). The CDR3, as DNA: TGTGCCAGCAGTTACGGCTCTAGCGGGAGGATCGCCTACAATGAGCAGTTCTTC. It specifies CASSYGSSGRIAYNEQFF.